This T cell receptor beta chain comes out of a study of identical twins. Whole-study results and caveats: Potential partial confounding of zero-insertion analyses by invariant MAIT and iNKT cells was noted.

TCRdb re-analysed the 5' RACE reads in MiXCR, keeping a single row per CDR3 protein. Of 1.5 million to 2 million distinct CDR3 sequences detected, less than 40% appear once; the ten largest clones hold more than 0.25%. With 0 bases removed from V and 7 bases from J, the gap between germline ends came to 10 bases. Germline CDR1 is SEHNR and CDR2 is FQNEAQ (reference sequence). The CDR3 extends over 15 amino acids. With respect to this clonotype: The antigen remains unidentified.

The receptor's source is a newborn girl in good health. Sequencing used cord blood. The chain links TRBV7-9 to TRBJ1-6; D is ambiguous. CDR3 region: CASSLAAGGNSPLHF. CDR3 DNA sequence: TGTGCCAGCAGCTTAGCGGCAGGCGGGAATTCACCCCTCCACTTT.